This is a list of T cell receptor beta chains from one sample in a study of PD-L1 blockade in urothelial cancer. Repertoires were generated with immunoSEQ multiplex PCR, while TCRdb's copy carries only in-frame clones and drops some. The repertoire holds about 30,000 clones, with 80% to 90% as singletons. Sequencing was performed on PBMCs, taken around atezolizumab (anti-PD-L1) treatment. These receptors came from an elderly man with urothelial cancer. The CDR3 runs from the conserved cysteine through the conserved F or W. The D gene is left open where the match is weak. A row's size may be missing; if present it is once, few, many or a size class.

d_gene,v_gene,j_gene,len,abundance,CDR3nt,CDR3aa
NA,TRBV7-9,TRBJ2-3,11,NA,TGTGCCAGCAGCGTAGGGGAGGCGCAGTATTTT,CASSVGEAQYF
NA,TRBV6-1,TRBJ2-7,13,NA,TGTGCCAGCGGTGGGCAGGGTAGCGGCGAGCAGTACTTC,CASGGQGSGEQYF
TRBD2,TRBV7-7,TRBJ2-3,13,NA,TGTGCCAGCAGCTTAGACACTAGCGGGAAACAGTATTTT,CASSLDTSGKQYF
TRBD1,TRBV5-1,TRBJ2-6,18,once,TGCGCCAGCAGCTTGTGGACGACAGGGAAAACTGGGGCCAACGTCCTGACTTTC,CASSLWTTGKTGANVLTF
TRBD1,TRBV14,TRBJ2-2,17,once,TGTGCCAGCAGCCAAGGGCCGACAGGGGGACTCACCGGGGAGCTGTTTTTT,CASSQGPTGGLTGELFF
NA,TRBV7-9,TRBJ2-3,14,NA,TGTGCCAGCAGCTTAAGTGGAGGCACAGATACGCAGTATTTT,CASSLSGGTDTQYF
TRBD2,TRBV5-1,TRBJ2-3,16,NA,TGCGCCAGCAGCTTGTCGGTAGCGGGAGGTATGGATACGCAGTATTTT,CASSLSVAGGMDTQYF
TRBD1,TRBV6-4,TRBJ2-7,15,once,TGTGCCAGCAGTGGGACAGGCTTGTGTTGGATCGAGCAGTACTTC,CASSGTGLCWIEQYF
TRBD1,TRBV5-6,TRBJ1-1,15,NA,TGTGCCAGCAGTTCCACCGGGACAGGTTTTTCTGAAGCTTTCTTT,CASSSTGTGFSEAFF
NA,TRBV21-1,TRBJ2-5,13,NA,TGTGCCAGCAGCAACAGGGTAACAGAGACCCAGTACTTC,CASSNRVTETQYF
NA,TRBV11-2,TRBJ2-7,14,NA,TGTGCCAGCAGCTTAGCGGGGACGGACAGCGGGCAGTACTTC,CASSLAGTDSGQYF
NA,TRBV5-6,TRBJ2-7,16,NA,TGTGCCAGCAGCCCGCGGGGCCGAAAGCTACGAGTCGAGCAGTACTTC,CASSPRGRKLRVEQYF
TRBD1,TRBV5-1,TRBJ1-3,14,NA,TGCGCCAGCAGCTCCGGGACAGCGGAAAACACCATATATTTT,CASSSGTAENTIYF
NA,TRBV19,TRBJ1-3,16,NA,TGTGCCAGTAGCCGAACCTTGGTAGGGGCTGGAAACATCATATATTTT,CASSRTLVGAGNIIYF